Below are 18 T cell receptor beta chains sequenced from a single sample in a study of T cells after yellow fever vaccination. From the 5' RACE reads, TCRdb called clonotypes with MiXCR, one entry per CDR3 protein. This sample carries 350,000 to 450,000 distinct CDR3 sequences, roughly a sixth of them seen once, and the ten largest clones take roughly a sixth. The source was PBMCs, collected before the yellow fever booster vaccination. Receptors originate from a man between 18 and 29 years old who received the YFV17D yellow fever vaccine.

The gene calls are TRBV4-1 and TRBJ1-2, with 8 bases identical to TRBD1. This CDR3 is built from 15 residues. With V trimmed by 0 bases and J by 5 bases, 5 bases remained unmatched. Germline lookup yields CDR1 MGHRA and CDR2 YSYEKL. The CDR3 protein is CASSQDQGAGYGYTF. The DNA of the CDR3 is TGCGCCAGCAGCCAAGATCAGGGGGCTGGGTATGGCTACACCTTC.

The table lists this clonotype with a few counts. This chain links TRBV7-2 with TRBJ2-1; 8 bases are shared with TRBD2. Germline V gene data show CDR1 as SGHTA and CDR2 as FQGNSA. With V trimmed by 5 bases and J by 6 bases, 9 bases remained unmatched. The CDR3 runs 15 residues. CDR3 region: CASSPDLAGGNEQFF. CDR3 in DNA: TGTGCCAGCAGCCCCGACTTGGCGGGGGGCAATGAGCAGTTCTTC.

The chain combines TRBV29-1 with TRBJ2-1; 10 nucleotides match TRBD2. With V trimmed by 8 bases and J by 9 bases, 7 bases remained unmatched. Germline V CDR1 and CDR2: SQVTM, ANQGSEA. This CDR3 has 12 residues. In DNA form, the CDR3 reads TGCAGCACCGCAGCGGGGGGGGGTGAGCAGTTCTTC. Its translation: CSTAAGGGEQFF.

This clonotype was picked up a small number of times. The chain uses TRBV10-3 and TRBJ1-1; tentative D call: TRBD1 (5 bases). This CDR3 contains 14 residues. V was cut by 4 bases and J by 4 bases, with 13 bases left in between. CDR1 is ENHRY, CDR2 SYGVKD, per germline. This CDR3 reads CAISGGGDGTEAFF. The CDR3 DNA reads TGTGCCATCAGTGGTGGGGGTGACGGCACTGAAGCTTTCTTT.

V is TRBV9 and J is TRBJ1-3, with D maybe TRBD1 (5 bases). The ends were cut back, 2 bases at V and 4 bases at J, with 13 bases in the middle. Germline V lookup: CDR1 SGDLS, CDR2 YYNGEE. There are 15 residues in the CDR3. CDR3 region: CASSVGTPRGNTIYF. The CDR3 DNA reads TGTGCCAGCAGCGTTGGGACTCCTCGAGGAAACACCATATATTTT.

There are a few counts of this clonotype. This CDR3 reads CASGPGNTIYF. The CDR3, as DNA: TGTGCCAGCGGCCCTGGAAACACCATATATTTT. The chain joins TRBV6-2 or TRBV6-3 to TRBJ1-3, with D hard to call. Germline CDR1 reads MNHEY; CDR2 reads SVGEGT. The CDR3 covers 11 residues. V lost 8 bases, J lost 2 bases, and 4 bases lay in between.

This clonotype was detected many times. This sequence joins TRBV7-2 and TRBJ2-7; TRBD2 matches at 11 bases. The germline V gene has CDR1 SGHTA and CDR2 FQGNSA. The CDR3 is 15 amino acids. V dropped 6 bases and J dropped 2; count of bases not matched to a gene: 6. CDR3 nucleotide sequence: TGTGCCAGCAGTATTCTAGCGGGGGGAACCTACGAGCAGTACGTC. Amino acid sequence: CASSILAGGTYEQYV.

V usage is TRBV20-1 and J usage is TRBJ2-5, with D tentatively TRBD2 (5 bases). The CDR3 runs to 11 residues. Deletions cut 7 bases from V and 7 bases from J, with 13 bases between. CDR1 is DFQATT, CDR2 SNEGSKA, per germline (reference sequence). In DNA, the CDR3 is TGCAGTGTTCAACGAGCGGCGACCCAGTACTTC. This translates into CSVQRAATQYF.

This clonotype turned up a few times. This chain connects TRBV5-1 to TRBJ1-3; no reliable D call. Per germline, CDR1 SGHRS and CDR2 YFSETQ. The V gene lost 0 bases and the J gene lost 4 bases, with 8 bases spanning the gap. The CDR3 has 14 residues. For the CDR3, the DNA is TGCGCCAGCAGCTTGGCTGGTATAGGAAACACCATATATTTT. Protein product: CASSLAGIGNTIYF.

The V call is TRBV9, the J call TRBJ2-3; a weak D match, TRBD2 (7 bases). The CDR3 has 15 residues. Germline CDR1 SGDLS, CDR2 YYNGEE. V was clipped by 0 bases and J by 0 bases, with 8 bases between them. CDR3 residues: CASSVGGGSTDTQYF. The CDR3 DNA reads TGTGCCAGCAGCGTAGGGGGGGGCAGCACAGATACGCAGTATTTT.

Turning to this clonotype: A read error may account for a junction end that differs from germline. The J gene is TRBJ2-6, the V gene TRBV5-1, with D possibly called TRBD1 or TRBD2 (5 bases each). Germline loops: CDR1 SGHRS, CDR2 YFSETQ. This CDR3 is built from 16 residues. CDR3: CASTLGVSSGANVLTF. For the CDR3, the DNA is TGCGCCAGCACCTTGGGGGTGAGCTCTGGGGCCAACGTCCTGACTTTC.

This clonotype has more than one count but fewer than ten. The chain couples TRBV27 to TRBJ2-7, with 8 bases identical to TRBD1. Trimming at V came to 2 bases and at J to 3 bases, leaving 12 bases not matched to a gene. The germline CDR1 and CDR2 sequences are MNHEY and SMNVEV (reference sequence). The CDR3 runs 17 residues. The CDR3 protein is CASSLPDRALPFYEQYV. Here the CDR3 DNA reads TGTGCCAGCAGTTTACCGGACAGGGCCTTACCCTTCTACGAGCAGTACGTC.

This clonotype was observed a handful of times. The chain employs TRBV7-2 and TRBJ1-2, with D possibly TRBD1 on 6 matching bases. The CDR3 is made up of 16 amino acids. V was trimmed by 4 bases and J by 5 bases, leaving 20 bases between them. Per the germline V gene, CDR1 is SGHTA and CDR2 is FQGNSA. CDR3 sequence (DNA): TGTGCCAGCAGCTCGGCCGGGACAACCGCCCTGTATGGCTACACCTTC. Translation: CASSSAGTTALYGYTF.

This clonotype appeared a few times. The V call is TRBV7-2, the J call TRBJ2-3; 7 positions match TRBD1. Germline V CDR1 and CDR2: SGHTA, FQGNSA. V lost 1 base, J lost 2 bases, and 6 bases stayed unmatched. CDR3 length: 16 residues. CDR3 residues: CASSLEGARTTDTQYF. The CDR3 DNA reads TGTGCCAGCAGCTTAGAGGGGGCCCGAACCACAGATACGCAGTATTTT.

This chain connects TRBV7-3 to TRBJ2-6; D is unclear. V dropped 3 bases and J dropped 4 bases, with 10 bases sitting between them. CDR1 and CDR2 (germline): SGHTA, FQGTGA. The length of the CDR3 is 15 residues. The CDR3 region is CASSFGSVGANVLTF. In nucleotides, the CDR3 is TGTGCCAGCAGCTTCGGGTCAGTCGGGGCCAACGTCCTGACTTTC.

The table lists this clonotype with a few counts. The chain employs TRBV28 and TRBJ1-2, with TRBD1 as a possible D gene (5 bases). Looked up from germline, CDR1 is MDHEN and CDR2 is SYDVKM. V gave up 8 bases and J gave up 8 bases, with 15 bases separating them. The CDR3 runs 12 residues. CDR3 DNA sequence: TGTGCCAGCCACTCCGGGGGGAACGGCTACACCTTC. This translates into CASHSGGNGYTF.

As DNA, the CDR3 is TGCGCCAGCAGCCACGAGACATCCGTAGCCAAAAACATTCAGTACTTC. This codes for CASSHETSVAKNIQYF. V gene TRBV5-1 combines with J gene TRBJ2-4; D unclear. Trimming stripped 4 bases from V and 0 bases from J, with 14 bases between. The CDR3 has 16 residues. Germline CDR1 is SGHRS and CDR2 is YFSETQ.

The genes are TRBV7-6 and TRBJ2-3; D gene ambiguous. V was cut by 0 bases and J by 5 bases, with 3 bases left in between. The germline CDR1 and CDR2 sequences are SGHVS and FNYEAQ. CDR3 length: 12 residues. CDR3 region: CASSLAEDTQYF. The DNA of the CDR3 is TGTGCCAGCAGCTTAGCGGAAGATACGCAGTATTTT.